This T cell receptor beta chain was identified in a study of T cells in Graves' hyperthyroidism and ophthalmopathy. CDR1 and CDR2 from the germline V gene are MNHEY and SVGEGT. J was trimmed by 4 bases and V by 1 base; bases with no gene match: 8. The CDR3 is 17 amino acids. The authors deemed Graves' hyperthyroidism stable absent ophthalmopathy progression within 18 months. Those with hyperthyroidism were 18 to 65 years old, newly diagnosed, and ill for under 2 months. Cells are PBMCs isolated from roughly 9.2 ml of fresh blood. General study results and limits: Among clonotypes expanded in thyroid above 0.001, most were also found in blood.

This clonotype was seen a handful of times. Antigen: not known. Authors of the study amplified TCR beta CDR3 regions from RNA transcripts. The HTBI primer set drove a first-round RT-PCR of the TCR CDR3. TCRdb recomputed calls from the multiplex PCR reads with MiXCR, one row per CDR3 protein. The table lists 550,000 to 800,000 distinct CDR3 sequences, 15% to 20% of them singletons. This sequence was found in a man aged 45 to 65 with Graves' hyperthyroidism. The rearrangement joins TRBV6-2 or TRBV6-3 to TRBJ2-2; 8 bases are a match to TRBD2. The sequencing sample was made of blood. The CDR3 sequence: CASSYFGLAGITGELFF. The CDR3 region has the DNA TGTGCCAGCAGTTACTTCGGGCTAGCGGGTATCACCGGGGAGCTGTTTTTT.